The 23 T cell receptor beta chains below were found in one sample sequenced in a study of blood T cell repertoires in COVID-19. The data were produced by immunoSEQ multiplex PCR, yet TCRdb's version contains in-frame clones alone and is incomplete. The data show about 290,000 clones, nearly 90% seen once. The sample taken for sequencing was peripheral blood. The receptors here all came from a woman aged 25 to 39 with COVID-19, enrolled during active disease.

The chain recombines TRBV27 with TRBJ2-7; 8 nucleotides match TRBD2. CDR1 is MNHEY and CDR2 is SMNVEV in the germline V gene (reference sequence). The CDR3 is 16 amino acids. Trimming cost V 3 bases and J 2 bases; bases outside gene matches: 9. Written as DNA, the CDR3 is TGTGCCAGCAGTTTTTTGAGCGGGGGCCCAACCTACGAGCAGTACTTC. It yields the protein CASSFLSGGPTYEQYF.

V usage is TRBV19 and J usage is TRBJ1-2; no reliable D call. Between the trimmed V and J ends, which lost 11 bases and 2 bases, there was a span of 18 bases. The CDR3 loop spans 14 amino acids. Germline V gene data show CDR1 as LNHDA and CDR2 as SQIVND (reference sequence). This chain's CDR3 is CAPNRAAPNYGYTF. In DNA, the CDR3 is TGTGCCCCTAATCGAGCGGCTCCAAACTATGGCTACACCTTC. The complete variable domain, with remaining parts taken from reference TRBV19 and TRBJ1-2, reads DGGITQSPKYLFRKEGQNVTLSCEQNLNHDAMYWYRQDPGQGLRLIYYSQIVNDFQKGDIAEGYSVSREKKESFPLTVTSAQKNPTAFYLCAPNRAAPNYGYTFGSGTRLTVV.

The chain is built from TRBV19 and TRBJ1-2; D call uncertain. V was shortened by 7 bases and J by 5 bases, with 11 bases between the two germline ends. The CDR3 extends over 12 amino acids. Germline V gives CDR1 LNHDA, CDR2 SQIVND (reference sequence). CDR3 loop: CASTTNRYGYTF. The CDR3 bases are TGTGCCAGTACTACGAACCGATATGGCTACACCTTC. The full variable domain, with the rest looked up from reference TRBV19 and TRBJ1-2, is DGGITQSPKYLFRKEGQNVTLSCEQNLNHDAMYWYRQDPGQGLRLIYYSQIVNDFQKGDIAEGYSVSREKKESFPLTVTSAQKNPTAFYLCASTTNRYGYTFGSGTRLTVV.

CDR3 amino acids: CASGLVEETQYF. The CDR3 DNA reads as TGCGCCAGCGGACTAGTAGAAGAGACCCAGTACTTC. V gene TRBV5-1 combines with J gene TRBJ2-5; TRBD2 aligns across 7 bases. CDR1 is SGHRS and CDR2 is YFSETQ in the germline V gene. Trimming removed 7 bases from V and 3 bases from J; junction bases left unmatched: 3. CDR3 length equals 12 residues.

The chain combines TRBV7-9 with TRBJ2-2, with a tentative D call TRBD2 (7 bases). The germline V and J ends were trimmed by 3 bases and 0 bases, with 20 bases remaining between them. This CDR3 is 19 amino acids long. From germline, CDR1 is SEHNR and CDR2 FQNEAQ (reference sequence). CDR3: CASSLSGGFSLTNTGELFF. CDR3 sequence (DNA): TGTGCCAGCAGCTTGTCGGGGGGCTTCTCCCTTACGAACACCGGGGAGCTGTTTTTT.

This chain uses TRBV7-9 with TRBJ1-2; 7 bases agree with TRBD1. CDR3 length: 13 residues. Germline loops: CDR1 SEHNR, CDR2 FQNEAQ (reference sequence). The V segment lost 4 bases and the J segment 2 bases; nucleotides outside the gene matches: 1. The CDR3 coding sequence is TGTGCCAGCAGCTCCAGGGGGAACTATGGCTACACCTTC. Translation: CASSSRGNYGYTF.

This sequence joins TRBV20-1 and TRBJ1-1; D perhaps matches TRBD1 (5 bases). CDR1 is DFQATT and CDR2 is SNEGSKA in the germline V gene (reference sequence). CDR3 length equals 12 residues. V lost 3 bases and J lost 8, with 13 bases in between. The CDR3 bases are TGCAGTGCTAGTTCCGACAGAACAGAAGCTTTCTTT. Encoded protein: CSASSDRTEAFF.

The table lists this clone with a count of one. This chain uses TRBV6-5 with TRBJ1-2; the D gene is possibly TRBD1 (6 bases). The CDR3 is 14 residues long. V was pared by 8 bases and J by 0 bases, with 13 bases between. Germline CDR1 reads MNHEY; CDR2 reads SVGAGI. CDR3 DNA: TGTGCCAGCGCAAGGGGGAGCACTAACTATGGCTACACCTTC. As protein: CASARGSTNYGYTF.

Here the CDR3 DNA reads TGTGCCAGCAGTGAAACTCTCCGGGGGGCGAGGCAGTACTTC. Protein product: CASSETLRGARQYF. J is TRBJ2-7 and V is TRBV6-1, with a possible D match to TRBD2 (7 bases). V lost 2 bases and J lost 9, with 17 bases in between. Germline CDR1 is MNHNS and CDR2 is SASEGT. CDR3 length: 14 residues.

V is TRBV20-1 and J is TRBJ1-6; the D is unclear. V lost 3 bases and J 3 bases, leaving 15 bases between the germline ends. CDR3 size: 16 residues. Germline CDR1 reads DFQATT; CDR2 reads SNEGSKA (reference sequence). The CDR3 bases are TGCAGTGCTAGTAATGATACCGGGGACTATAATTCACCCCTCCACTTT. It is translated as CSASNDTGDYNSPLHF.

The rearrangement links TRBV3-1 (or the pseudogene TRBV3-2) to TRBJ2-1; D may be TRBD2 (5 bases). The germline V gene has CDR1 LGHDT and CDR2 YNNKEL (reference sequence). The CDR3 consists of 17 residues. Trimming took 1 base from V and 0 from J, leaving 13 bases between them. The DNA of the CDR3 is TGTGCCAGCAGCCAAGCCGCTAGCCTCAGCTCCTACAATGAGCAGTTCTTC. Protein product: CASSQAASLSSYNEQFF.

The chain recombines TRBV5-6 with TRBJ1-2; the D is unclear. The CDR3 is made up of 14 amino acids. The germline CDR1 and CDR2 sequences are SGHDT and YYEEEE. V was clipped by 0 bases and J by 6 bases, with 12 bases between them. The CDR3 protein is CASSLGSTWDGYTF. CDR3 bases: TGTGCCAGCAGCTTGGGCTCGACATGGGATGGCTACACCTTC.

The chain has TRBV7-9 and TRBJ2-7, with D perhaps matching TRBD1 (6 bases). The CDR3 runs 15 residues. The germline gives CDR1 SEHNR, CDR2 FQNEAQ (reference sequence). V gave up 8 bases and J gave up 5 bases, with 22 bases separating them. The CDR3 DNA follows: TGTGCCAGCGCCTCACAGGGTGGTCATAGCGACGAGCAGTACTTC. This gives the protein CASASQGGHSDEQYF.

As DNA, the CDR3 is TGTGCCAGCAAATGGACAGGGGGGGTAGGCACTGAAGCTTTCTTT. Protein: CASKWTGGVGTEAFF. V is TRBV13 and J is TRBJ1-1; 10 nucleotides line up with TRBD1. Per the germline V gene, CDR1 is PRHDT and CDR2 is FYEKMQ (reference sequence). After removal of 7 bases from V and 4 bases from J, the junction contained 9 bases not matched to a gene. CDR3 length: 15 amino acids.

Comments on this clone: Other DNA sequences from this sample encode an identical CDR3 as well. The chain uses TRBV5-1 and TRBJ2-7; TRBD1 aligns across 7 bases. This CDR3 has 14 amino acids. Germline-derived CDR1 and CDR2 are SGHRS and YFSETQ. V was clipped by 3 bases and J by 0 bases; unmatched bases: 3. CDR3 loop: CASSWGQSSYEQYF. The CDR3, as DNA: TGCGCCAGCAGCTGGGGACAGTCCTCCTACGAGCAGTACTTC.

The gene calls are TRBV19 and TRBJ2-7; 9 nucleotides align to TRBD2. The CDR3 consists of 14 residues. V lost 8 bases and J lost 4; bases outside the gene matches: 9. Looked up from germline, CDR1 is LNHDA and CDR2 is SQIVND (reference sequence). The CDR3 DNA reads TGTGCCAGTGGCTGGGCTAGCGGGGAGTACGAGCAGTACTTC. Protein sequence: CASGWASGEYEQYF. The whole variable domain, filled in from reference TRBV19 and TRBJ2-7, reads DGGITQSPKYLFRKEGQNVTLSCEQNLNHDAMYWYRQDPGQGLRLIYYSQIVNDFQKGDIAEGYSVSREKKESFPLTVTSAQKNPTAFYLCASGWASGEYEQYFGPGTRLTVT.

The gene calls are TRBV19 and TRBJ2-5; a possible D gene is TRBD1 (5 bases). V was clipped by 6 bases and J by 3 bases, with 14 bases between them. The CDR3 contains 14 residues. The germline V gene has CDR1 LNHDA and CDR2 SQIVND (reference sequence). CDR3 residues: CASRRRSGKETQYF. DNA for the CDR3: TGTGCCAGTAGACGAAGGTCAGGGAAAGAGACCCAGTACTTC.

Details on this clone: The same CDR3 is also encoded by other DNA sequences in this sample. V usage is TRBV3-1 (or the pseudogene TRBV3-2) and J usage is TRBJ2-7; 7 bases are shared with TRBD2. V trimming: 6 bases; J trimming: 0 bases; junction bases outside the gene matches: 8. This CDR3 is built from 15 residues. CDR1 and CDR2 (germline): LGHDT, YNNKEL (reference sequence). The CDR3 loop is CASSQGLSFSYEQYF. The DNA for the CDR3 is TGTGCCAGCAGTCAGGGACTAAGTTTCTCCTACGAGCAGTACTTC.

The V and J genes are TRBV6-5 and TRBJ2-7, with D perhaps matching TRBD1 (6 bases). Trimming took 0 bases from V and 3 from J, leaving 15 bases between them. Per the germline V gene, CDR1 is MNHEY and CDR2 is SVGAGI. The CDR3 is 16 residues long. The chain's CDR3 is CASSYSQGPLNYEQYF. The CDR3 DNA follows: TGTGCCAGCAGTTACTCTCAGGGGCCCCTAAACTACGAGCAGTACTTC.

This clone was found once. The chain employs TRBV6-1 and TRBJ1-2; D remains unclear. V lost 4 bases, J lost 6 bases, and 21 bases lay in between. Per germline, CDR1 MNHNS and CDR2 SASEGT. This CDR3 comprises 16 residues. CDR3 in DNA: TGTGCCAGCAGTGGCCGACACGGGGAACCCTTTAATGGCTACACCTTC. Residues: CASSGRHGEPFNGYTF.

The chain combines TRBV7-2 with TRBJ1-3; D is uncertain. Trimming pared 3 bases from V and 1 base from J, leaving 7 bases between. This CDR3 has 14 amino acids. Per germline, CDR1 SGHTA and CDR2 FQGNSA. The CDR3 DNA reads TGTGCCAGCAGCTTTATATCGTCTGGAAACACCATATATTTT. Translation gives CASSFISSGNTIYF.

The chain uses TRBV18 and TRBJ2-3; possible D gene TRBD1, 5 bases. The CDR3 contains 15 residues. V gave up 2 bases and J gave up 2 bases, with 11 bases separating them. Germline V gene data show CDR1 as KGHSH and CDR2 as LQKENI. The chain's CDR3 is CASSPIGVNTDTQYF. In DNA, the CDR3 is TGTGCCAGCTCACCAATAGGGGTCAACACAGATACGCAGTATTTT. Looking up the rest from reference TRBV18 and TRBJ2-3 gives the full variable domain: NAGVMQNPRHLVRRRGQEARLRCSPMKGHSHVYWYRQLPEEGLKFMVYLQKENIIDESGMPKERFSAEFPKEGPSILRIQQVVRGDSAAYFCASSPIGVNTDTQYFGPGTRLTVL.

V gene TRBV5-1 combines with J gene TRBJ2-3; 15 nucleotides line up with TRBD2. J lost 2 bases, V lost 3 bases, and 10 bases had no gene match. Per germline, CDR1 SGHRS and CDR2 YFSETQ. This CDR3 is 19 amino acids long. In nucleotides, the CDR3 is TGCGCCAGCAGCTCCCGACCATGGACTAGCGGGGGGGCCACAGATACGCAGTATTTT. Its translation is CASSSRPWTSGGATDTQYF.